The subject of this entry is one TCR beta chain. These data originate in a study of blood T cell repertoires in COVID-19. For the study at large: Samples of COVID-19 (acute and convalescent) were obtained from the United States, Italy and Spain. The cDNA or gDNA used as material had been derived from T cells, B-cell-depleted T cells, or PBMCs.

Germline CDR1 reads SGDLS; CDR2 reads YYNGEE. The V gene lost 0 bases and the J gene lost 7 bases, with 11 bases spanning the gap. The CDR3 consists of 15 residues. In the authors' workflow: Amplification from reference gene primers served as the basis for estimated nucleated cell counts. Produced via immunoSEQ multiplex PCR; TCRdb's table is partial and in-frame only. The DNA gave D and trimming, while V, J and clone size come from that table. The sample lists around 700,000 clones; approximately 90% were seen once. This chain connects TRBV9 to TRBJ1-6; maybe TRBD1 (5 bases). Sequencing used peripheral blood. This receptor was obtained from a woman younger than 30 with acute or convalescent COVID-19. In DNA, the CDR3 is TGTGCCAGCAGCGTAGGGGGGACTTCGAATTCACCCCTCCACTTT. Translated, it gives CASSVGGTSNSPLHF.